This is a list of T cell receptor beta chains from one sample in a study of identical twins. Using its own MiXCR run on the 5' RACE reads, TCRdb lists one record per CDR3 protein. Of approximately 670,000 distinct CDR3 sequences listed, 5.5% to 6.5% are singletons. The source material was naive T cells sorted from blood. These receptor sequences come from a man between 18 and 35 years old in good health. Both conserved end residues are part of each CDR3. The order of the fields is D gene, V gene, clone size, J gene, CDR3 DNA, CDR3 protein. D genes are given only for firm matches. Not all rows give a size; the values are once, few, many and, for expanded clones, a class.

>TRBD2|TRBV24-1|-|TRBJ2-3
TGTGCCACCAGTCCGGGGCGGGGGTTAACAGCAGATACGCAGTATTTT
CATSPGRGLTADTQYF
>TRBD1|TRBV7-6|few|TRBJ2-1
TGTGCCAGCAGCTCCCGGGACAGGGTGCAGTTCTTC
CASSSRDRVQFF
>-|TRBV12-3/TRBV12-4|many|TRBJ2-3
TGTGCCAGCAGACCGAACTCCACAGATACGCAGTATTTT
CASRPNSTDTQYF
>TRBD2|TRBV5-6|-|TRBJ2-1
TGTGCCAGCAGCTTCGGACTAGCGGGGATGAGCTCCTACAATGAGCAGTTCTTC
CASSFGLAGMSSYNEQFF
>-|TRBV6-2/TRBV6-3|few|TRBJ2-6
TGTGCCAGCCGCCCGTTTCTCTCCTCTGGGGCCAACGTCCTGACTTTC
CASRPFLSSGANVLTF
>TRBD1|TRBV5-1|many|TRBJ2-5
TGCGCCAGCAGCCCTGACCAACCGACAGGGGGTACCTTGGGGTACTTC
CASSPDQPTGGTLGYF
>-|TRBV6-5|many|TRBJ1-6
TGTGCCAGCAGTCTGGGGGGATCCCTCCACTTT
CASSLGGSLHF
>TRBD2|TRBV7-6|-|TRBJ2-1
TGTGCCAGCAGCTTCTTGACTAGCGGCTCCTACAATGAGCAGTTCTTC
CASSFLTSGSYNEQFF
>-|TRBV6-2/TRBV6-3|few|TRBJ2-1
TGTGCCAGCAGTTACCTTGGGTACGATGAGCAGTTCTTC
CASSYLGYDEQFF
>TRBD2|TRBV20-1|many|TRBJ2-1
TGCAGTGCCTCCCCCGGGACTAGCGACAATGAGCAGTTCTTC
CSASPGTSDNEQFF
>TRBD2|TRBV5-1|-|TRBJ2-1
TGCGCCAGCGAGTCTAAGGGGGCGGCTAGCGGGAGGACATACAATGAGCAGTTCTTC
CASESKGAASGRTYNEQFF
>-|TRBV7-2|-|TRBJ2-7
TGTGCCAGCAGCTTAGAGAGGTCTAGCCCTAGTGAGGAGCAGTACTTC
CASSLERSSPSEEQYF
>-|TRBV19|few|TRBJ1-5
TGTGCCAGTAAGGGGTATGACAGGATTAACGTTCGCAATCAGCCCCAGCATTTT
CASKGYDRINVRNQPQHF
>-|TRBV28|-|TRBJ2-2
TGTGCCAGCCGGCCGGGGGGCATACTCACCGGGGAGCTGTTTTTT
CASRPGGILTGELFF
>TRBD2|TRBV28|many|TRBJ2-7
TGTGCCAGCAAAGTCGGGACTAGCGGGAGTTACGAGCAGTACTTC
CASKVGTSGSYEQYF
>TRBD2|TRBV27|many|TRBJ2-1
TGTGCCAGCAGTTCTCGCCTGTTCACTAGCGGGAGGACGTTTGATAATGAGCAGTTCTTC
CASSSRLFTSGRTFDNEQFF
>-|TRBV5-1|many|TRBJ2-3
TGCGCCAGCAGCGGAACACTTGCCCCCGTGGCAGATACGCAGTATTTT
CASSGTLAPVADTQYF
>-|TRBV20-1|many|TRBJ2-3
TGCAGTGCCGGAAGAACCACCGACCACACAGATACGCAGTATTTT
CSAGRTTDHTDTQYF
>TRBD1|TRBV9|-|TRBJ2-7
TGTGCCAGCAGCCCGAAGGCCGGGACAGCCTACGAGCAGTACTTC
CASSPKAGTAYEQYF
>-|TRBV7-6|few|TRBJ1-1
TGTGCCAGCAGCTTAGCTCGATCGTCTGAAGCTTTCTTT
CASSLARSSEAFF
>-|TRBV25-1|many|TRBJ1-5
TGTGCCAGCAGTCCGGACGTCAGCAATCAGCCCCAGCATTTT
CASSPDVSNQPQHF
>-|TRBV20-1|few|TRBJ2-7
TGCAGTGCTAGAAAGCCGGGCCTAGGCGAGCAGTACTTC
CSARKPGLGEQYF
>TRBD1|TRBV5-1|many|TRBJ1-2
TGCGCCAGCAGCTTAACCGGGACAGACGATGGCTACACCTTC
CASSLTGTDDGYTF
>TRBD2|TRBV7-9|few|TRBJ2-2
TGTGCCAGCAGCTACCCGGGACTAGCGACGAACACCGGGGAGCTGTTTTTT
CASSYPGLATNTGELFF
>-|TRBV10-3|few|TRBJ2-7
TGTGCCATCAGTGAGAGCCCGAGCTACGAGCAGTACTTC
CAISESPSYEQYF
>-|TRBV20-1|few|TRBJ2-1
TGCAGTGCGACCGGGCGGGGACCCTACAATGAGCAGTTCTTC
CSATGRGPYNEQFF
>-|TRBV20-1|many|TRBJ2-1
TGCAGTGCTAGAGGGAGACGGAACAATGAGCAGTTCTTC
CSARGRRNNEQFF
>-|TRBV12-3/TRBV12-4|few|TRBJ2-3
TGTGCCAGCAGCCACTTGAGCGACCGCACAGATACGCAGTATTTT
CASSHLSDRTDTQYF
>TRBD1|TRBV7-8|few|TRBJ1-5
TGTGCCAGCAGCTTTTTTCCCACAGGGGGCAATCAGCCCCAGCATTTT
CASSFFPTGGNQPQHF
>-|TRBV18|-|TRBJ2-2
TGTGCCAGCTCACCCCCCAGTAGAGGGGACACCGGGGAGCTGTTTTTT
CASSPPSRGDTGELFF
>-|TRBV6-1|many|TRBJ2-7
TGTGCCAGCACCAAACCAGTGGGTTACGAGCAGTACTTC
CASTKPVGYEQYF
>-|TRBV4-3|many|TRBJ2-7
TGCGCCAGCAGCCAAGATACGGTACTGGCCCACTACGAGCAGTACTTC
CASSQDTVLAHYEQYF
>TRBD1|TRBV12-3/TRBV12-4|many|TRBJ1-5
TGTGCCAGCAGCCCAAGGGGGACAGGCGGCAATCAGCCCCAGCATTTT
CASSPRGTGGNQPQHF
>TRBD2|TRBV10-3|many|TRBJ2-3
TGTGCCATCAGACCGGGGGGACTAGTGATCACAGATACGCAGTATTTT
CAIRPGGLVITDTQYF
>-|TRBV27|-|TRBJ1-5
TGTGCCAGCAGAGCTTCCAGGGTTGGGAGCAATCAGCCCCAGCATTTT
CASRASRVGSNQPQHF
>TRBD1|TRBV24-1|few|TRBJ2-7
TGTGCCACCAGTGACGGACAGGGTCTGTACTTC
CATSDGQGLYF
>-|TRBV6-5|few|TRBJ2-7
TGTGCCAGCAGTTACTCGGGTAGCCCGACCTACGAGCAGTACTTC
CASSYSGSPTYEQYF
>-|TRBV6-2/TRBV6-3|-|TRBJ2-3
TGTGCCAGCAGTTACTTTTCGGGAACAGATACGCAGTATTTT
CASSYFSGTDTQYF
>TRBD1|TRBV7-2|few|TRBJ2-3
TGTGCCAGCAGCTTTCCCGGGGCAGGGGGCCGCACAGATACGCAGTATTTT
CASSFPGAGGRTDTQYF
>-|TRBV7-9|many|TRBJ2-7
TGTGCCAGCAGCGGACGGACCGAGCCCTACGAGCAGTACTTC
CASSGRTEPYEQYF
>TRBD2|TRBV6-1|-|TRBJ2-3
TGTGCCACCGGCCTCGGGGGGGCCCTAACAGATACGCAGTATTTT
CATGLGGALTDTQYF
>TRBD1|TRBV20-1|many|TRBJ1-2
TGCAGTGTCGGGAAGGGGGCCAGAGGGGGCTACACCTTC
CSVGKGARGGYTF
>-|TRBV12-3/TRBV12-4|many|TRBJ2-1
TGTGCCAGTTCCGATCTTCATGGCTACAATGAGCAGTTCTTC
CASSDLHGYNEQFF